One sample yielded the 5 T cell receptor beta chains listed below, sequenced in a study of HIV-infected patients and healthy controls. Using its own MiXCR run on the 5' RACE reads, TCRdb lists one record per CDR3 protein. The data show 55,000 to 70,000 distinct CDR3 sequences, with around 21% seen just once and 1.4% to 1.5% held by the top ten. The source material was CD4+ T cells from blood. The source of these receptors is a human donor in good health.

This clonotype appeared many times. The chain carries TRBV13 and TRBJ1-1; no firm D call. The CDR3 runs 12 residues. V was trimmed by 5 bases and J by 1 base, leaving 5 bases between them. Per germline, CDR1 PRHDT and CDR2 FYEKMQ (reference sequence). The DNA of the CDR3 is TGTGCCAGCAGCAGGAAGAACACTGAAGCTTTCTTT. Translation: CASSRKNTEAFF.

There are a few counts of this clonotype. The J gene is TRBJ1-4, the V gene TRBV12-3 or TRBV12-4; D gene unclear. This CDR3 spans 14 amino acids. Trimming pared 5 bases from V and 5 bases from J, leaving 12 bases between. The CDR3 region is CASSPTSSNEKLFF. Here the CDR3 DNA reads TGTGCCAGCAGTCCTACTTCTTCGAATGAAAAACTGTTTTTT.

J is TRBJ2-1 and V is TRBV24-1, with 10 nucleotides matching TRBD1. The CDR3 covers 16 residues. V dropped 4 bases and J dropped 0; count of bases not matched to a gene: 2. Germline V gives CDR1 KGHDR, CDR2 SFDVKD. Here the CDR3 DNA reads TGTGCCACCAGTGACAGGACAGGGGGCTCCTACAATGAGCAGTTCTTC. Residues: CATSDRTGGSYNEQFF.

This clonotype has a count of ten or more. The chain is built from TRBV5-6 and TRBJ2-5, with 8 bases aligning to TRBD2. Germline V gene sequence: CDR1 SGHDT, CDR2 YYEEEE. V lost 3 bases to trimming and J lost 4 bases; unmatched junction nucleotides: 8. The CDR3 is 15 residues long. The CDR3 region has the DNA TGTGCCAGCAGCTCAACTAGCGGCCCGGGAGAGACCCAGTACTTC. Its translation: CASSSTSGPGETQYF.

In this sample, this clonotype turned up many times. The J gene is TRBJ2-3, the V gene TRBV12-3 or TRBV12-4, with 15 positions matching TRBD2. V lost 2 bases, J lost 2 bases, and 14 bases stayed unmatched. The CDR3 has 21 residues. The CDR3 is CASSLFGLAGGPITTTDTQYF. Written as DNA, the CDR3 is TGTGCCAGCAGTTTATTCGGACTAGCGGGAGGGCCAATAACTACCACAGATACGCAGTATTTT.